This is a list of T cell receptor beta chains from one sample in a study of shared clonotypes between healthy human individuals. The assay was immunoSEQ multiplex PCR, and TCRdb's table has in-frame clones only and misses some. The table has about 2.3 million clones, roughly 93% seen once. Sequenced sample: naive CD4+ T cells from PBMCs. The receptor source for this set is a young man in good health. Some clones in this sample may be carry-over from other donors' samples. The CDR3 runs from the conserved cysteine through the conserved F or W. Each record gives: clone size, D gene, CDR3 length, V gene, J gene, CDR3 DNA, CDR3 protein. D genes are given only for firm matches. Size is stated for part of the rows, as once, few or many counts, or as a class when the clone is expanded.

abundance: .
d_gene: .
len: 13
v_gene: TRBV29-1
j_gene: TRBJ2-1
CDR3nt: TGCAGCGTTGGGTCGGGAGCGGGCGATGAGCAGTTCTTC
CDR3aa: CSVGSGAGDEQFF

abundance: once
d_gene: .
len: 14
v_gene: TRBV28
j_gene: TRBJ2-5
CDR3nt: TGTGCCAGCAACGACCAACAGGGATTAGAGACCCAGTACTTC
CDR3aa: CASNDQQGLETQYF

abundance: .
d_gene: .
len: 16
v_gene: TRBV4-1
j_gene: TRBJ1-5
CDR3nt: TGCGCCAGCAGCCAAGATTTGCCGGGGGGGAATCAGCCCCAGCATTTT
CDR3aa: CASSQDLPGGNQPQHF

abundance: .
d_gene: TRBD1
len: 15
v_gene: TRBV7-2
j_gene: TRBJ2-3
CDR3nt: TGTGCCAGCAGCCAAGGACAGGGGGCCTATGCTACGCAGTATTTT
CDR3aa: CASSQGQGAYATQYF

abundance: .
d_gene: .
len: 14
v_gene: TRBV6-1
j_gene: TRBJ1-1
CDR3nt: TGTGCCAGCAGTGTCTCAGGGACTAACACTGAAGCTTTCTTT
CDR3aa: CASSVSGTNTEAFF

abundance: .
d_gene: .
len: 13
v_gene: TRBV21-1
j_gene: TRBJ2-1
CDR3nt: TGTGCCAGCACCTTAGGCAGTTACAATGAGCAGTTCTTC
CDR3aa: CASTLGSYNEQFF

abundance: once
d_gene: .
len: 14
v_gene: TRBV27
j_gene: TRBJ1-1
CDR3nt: TGTGCCAGCAGTTTGGGCCGGGGGGTCACTGAAGCTTTCTTT
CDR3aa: CASSLGRGVTEAFF

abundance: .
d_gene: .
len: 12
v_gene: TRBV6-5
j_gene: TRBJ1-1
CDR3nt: TGTGCCAGCAGTACCCGGGGCACTGAAGCTTTCTTT
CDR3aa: CASSTRGTEAFF

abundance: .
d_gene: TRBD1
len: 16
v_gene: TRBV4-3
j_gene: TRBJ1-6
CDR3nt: TGCGCCAGCAGCCAAGAAACCGACAGGGTTAATTCACCCCTCCACTTT
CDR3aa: CASSQETDRVNSPLHF

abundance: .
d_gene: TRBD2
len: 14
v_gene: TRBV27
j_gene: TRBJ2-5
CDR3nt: TGTGCCAGCGGGAGAGCGGGAGAGCTAGAGACCCAGTACTTC
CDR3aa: CASGRAGELETQYF

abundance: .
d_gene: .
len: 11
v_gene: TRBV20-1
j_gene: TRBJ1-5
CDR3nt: TGCAGTGCCGACGGGGGTCAGCCCCAGCATTTT
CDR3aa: CSADGGQPQHF

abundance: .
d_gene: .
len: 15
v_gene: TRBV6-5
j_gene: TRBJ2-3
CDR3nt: TGTGCCAGCAGCTCTACCCCCCTAGCCACAGATACGCAGTATTTT
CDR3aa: CASSSTPLATDTQYF

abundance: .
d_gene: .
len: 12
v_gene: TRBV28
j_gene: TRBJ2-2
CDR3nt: TGTGCCAGCAGTTTCCGCACCGGGGAGCTGTTTTTT
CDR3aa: CASSFRTGELFF

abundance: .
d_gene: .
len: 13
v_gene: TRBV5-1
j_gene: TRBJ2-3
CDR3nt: TGCGCCAGCAGCCAACCTCCGACAGATACGCAGTATTTT
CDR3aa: CASSQPPTDTQYF

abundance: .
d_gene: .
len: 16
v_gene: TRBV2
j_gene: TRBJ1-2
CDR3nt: TGTGCCAGCAGACAAAATTGGGGATCGGGGGACTATGGCTACACCTTC
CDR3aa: CASRQNWGSGDYGYTF